These T cell receptor beta chains were read from a single sample in a study of T cells in Graves' hyperthyroidism and ophthalmopathy. TCRdb redid the calling of the multiplex PCR reads with MiXCR, one entry per CDR3 protein. This sample carries roughly 300,000 distinct CDR3 sequences, roughly 21% of them seen once, and the ten largest clones take less than 65%. Material for sequencing was blood. The receptor set was obtained from a woman in her forties or fifties with Graves' hyperthyroidism. Each CDR3 is given without its conserved first and last residue.

v_gene	j_gene	CDR3aa
TRBV28	TRBJ1-2	ASSPDRVKGYT
TRBV7-3	TRBJ2-2	ASSSPPGELF
TRBV6-2/TRBV6-3	TRBJ2-7	ASTPSNFRYEQY
TRBV4-1	TRBJ2-1	ASSHPRGDTYNEQF
TRBV12-3/TRBV12-4	TRBJ1-1	ASSLISASGEAF
TRBV28	TRBJ1-1	ASSLNLPLNTEAF
TRBV4-2	TRBJ1-1	ASSQDYRDGTEAF
TRBV6-1	TRBJ1-1	ASSATVMNTEAF
TRBV4-1	TRBJ1-1	ASSQVRIMNTEAF
TRBV5-1	TRBJ2-1	ASSLSVSGEQF
TRBV14	TRBJ2-2	ASSQVRRGELF
TRBV20-1	TRBJ2-7	SAEPGTYPYEQY
TRBV30	TRBJ2-7	AWSVLGQLLREQY
TRBV20-1	TRBJ2-5	SAPTGTGGETQY
TRBV2	TRBJ1-1	ASSQEHQDTEAF
TRBV10-2	TRBJ1-2	ASRPGRNGYT
TRBV6-5	TRBJ2-1	ASSYRLGQSYNEQF
TRBV18	TRBJ2-3	ASSLGLAGDTQY
TRBV28	TRBJ2-7	ASRPQGQGSTQY
TRBV5-5	TRBJ2-3	ASSVQGGRTDTQY